Shown below are 12 T cell receptor beta chains from a single sample sequenced in a study of identical twins. TCRdb redid the calling of the 5' RACE reads with MiXCR, one entry per CDR3 protein. The sample holds roughly 1.6 million distinct CDR3 sequences, about 30% seen once. Sequencing was carried out using cord blood. Source of these receptors: a newborn girl in good health.

The rearrangement uses TRBV2 and TRBJ2-1, with D uncertain. CDR1 SNHLY and CDR2 FYNNEI come from the germline V gene. This CDR3 is 12 amino acids long. Trimming stripped 4 bases from V and 15 bases from J, with 16 bases between. The CDR3: CASSGDQSHGFF. CDR3 DNA: TGTGCCAGCAGTGGGGATCAAAGCCATGGGTTCTTC.

V and J are TRBV2 and TRBJ1-5, with a tentative D call TRBD1 (6 bases). Between the trimmed V and J ends, which lost 5 bases and 6 bases, there was a span of 8 bases. Per the germline V gene, CDR1 is SNHLY and CDR2 is FYNNEI. This CDR3 has 12 residues. CDR3 sequence: CASSTGIQPQHF. CDR3 nucleotide sequence: TGTGCCAGCAGTACAGGGATTCAGCCCCAGCATTTT.

Only a few counts were recorded for this clonotype. The rearrangement uses TRBV6-6 and TRBJ2-3, with 9 bases aligning to TRBD1. Germline-derived CDR1 and CDR2 are MNHNY and SVGAGI (reference sequence). V was pared by 9 bases and J by 6 bases, with 13 bases of the junction left unmatched. The CDR3 consists of 15 residues. This CDR3 reads CASAKPHRGRDTQYF. CDR3 sequence (DNA): TGTGCCAGTGCTAAACCCCACAGGGGGCGTGATACGCAGTATTTT.

The J gene is TRBJ1-2, the V gene TRBV19; D unclear. V lost 0 bases and J lost 7, with 12 bases in between. Germline values: CDR1 LNHDA, CDR2 SQIVND (reference sequence). This CDR3 region has 14 residues. CDR3 protein: CASSIELRTTGYTF. The CDR3 bases are TGTGCCAGTAGTATAGAACTCAGAACTACTGGCTACACCTTC.

This clonotype has just a few counts. The V call is TRBV4-2, the J call TRBJ2-4, with a tentative D call TRBD1 (5 bases). In germline, CDR1 is LGHNA, CDR2 YNFKEQ. Trimming pared 0 bases from V and 9 bases from J, leaving 12 bases between. The CDR3 is 14 residues long. This CDR3 reads CASSQDRGSFIQYF. In DNA, the CDR3 is TGTGCCAGCAGCCAAGATAGGGGTAGCTTCATTCAGTACTTC.

The rearrangement joins TRBV28 to TRBJ2-6; 10 bases match TRBD2. This CDR3 has 19 residues. Losses at the gene ends were 2 bases for V and 0 bases for J; bases not matched to a gene: 7. Germline lookup yields CDR1 MDHEN and CDR2 SYDVKM. The CDR3 reads CASSLGLAGVLSGANVLTF. Written as DNA, the CDR3 is TGTGCCAGCAGTTTAGGGCTAGCGGGAGTTCTCTCTGGGGCCAACGTCCTGACTTTC.

This rearrangement joins TRBV7-2 to TRBJ2-2; 7 bases are shared with TRBD1. Germline-derived CDR1 and CDR2 are SGHTA and FQGNSA. The trim removed 5 bases at V and 4 bases at J, leaving 7 bases unmatched. The CDR3 sequence is 15 residues long. The CDR3 nucleotides are TGTGCCAGCAGCCAGACAGGGCTGAGCACCGGGGAGCTGTTTTTT. Protein sequence: CASSQTGLSTGELFF.

The table lists this clonotype with a few counts. The chain combines TRBV27 with TRBJ2-3; D is perhaps TRBD1 (6 bases). The germline V gene encodes CDR1 MNHEY and CDR2 SMNVEV (reference sequence). CDR3 length: 15 residues. V was pared by 2 bases and J by 6 bases, with 15 bases between. The CDR3 sequence is CASSLQGPGFDTQYF. The DNA for the CDR3 is TGTGCCAGCAGTTTACAGGGGCCGGGGTTTGATACGCAGTATTTT.

This clonotype turned up a few times. The chain recombines TRBV5-1 with TRBJ2-7; 7 nucleotides line up with TRBD1. Germline trimming cut 4 bases from V and 0 bases from J; bases unmatched to any gene: 7. This CDR3 comprises 15 residues. Looked up from germline, CDR1 is SGHRS and CDR2 is YFSETQ. The CDR3 bases are TGCGCCAGCAGCCGTCCGGGACAGAGCTCCTACGAGCAGTACTTC. This translates into CASSRPGQSSYEQYF.

V is TRBV6-5 and J is TRBJ2-6; D perhaps matches TRBD1 (5 bases). The CDR3 covers 15 residues. Trimming removed 4 bases from V and 4 bases from J, with 11 bases in between. Germline-derived CDR1 and CDR2 are MNHEY and SVGAGI. The CDR3, as DNA: TGTGCCAGCAGTTTCGACAGTCTGGGGGCCAACGTCCTGACTTTC. Its protein product is CASSFDSLGANVLTF.

The V gene is TRBV20-1, the J gene TRBJ1-5; D is possibly TRBD1 (6 bases). V lost 1 base to trimming and J lost 2 bases, with 9 bases between them. Germline CDR1 and CDR2: DFQATT and SNEGSKA (reference sequence). This CDR3 contains 14 residues. This CDR3 is CSARGRGGNQPQHF. CDR3 bases: TGCAGTGCTAGAGGCAGGGGCGGCAATCAGCCCCAGCATTTT.

This clonotype was observed a handful of times. The V gene is TRBV5-1, the J gene TRBJ1-1; D is undetermined. V shed 0 bases and J shed 1 base, with 10 bases lying between them. In germline, CDR1 is SGHRS, CDR2 YFSETQ. The CDR3 runs to 15 residues. The CDR3 coding sequence is TGCGCCAGCAGCTTGGTTGTCAGCGCGAACACTGAAGCTTTCTTT. Its translation is CASSLVVSANTEAFF.